This T cell receptor beta chain comes out of a study of control samples from healthy donors and cancer patients. V was trimmed by 0 bases and J by 2 bases, leaving 14 bases between them. Germline CDR1 is PRHDT and CDR2 is FYEKMQ (reference sequence). The CDR3 covers 16 residues. The data were produced by immunoSEQ multiplex PCR, yet TCRdb's version contains in-frame clones alone and is incomplete. The sample consists of fewer than 130,000 clones, roughly 90% of them appearing once. V and J are TRBV13 and TRBJ2-7; D possibly corresponds to TRBD1 (6 bases). This TCR derives from an older woman with lung cancer. The sequencing input was PBMCs. The CDR3 sequence: CASSLGLGTRAYEQYF. DNA of the CDR3: TGTGCCAGCAGCTTAGGCCTGGGGACAAGGGCCTACGAGCAGTACTTC. Looking up the rest from reference TRBV13 and TRBJ2-7 gives the full variable domain: AAGVIQSPRHLIKEKRETATLKCYPIPRHDTVYWYQQGPGQDPQFLISFYEKMQSDKGSIPDRFSAQQFSDYHSELNMSSLELGDSALYFCASSLGLGTRAYEQYFGPGTRLTVT.